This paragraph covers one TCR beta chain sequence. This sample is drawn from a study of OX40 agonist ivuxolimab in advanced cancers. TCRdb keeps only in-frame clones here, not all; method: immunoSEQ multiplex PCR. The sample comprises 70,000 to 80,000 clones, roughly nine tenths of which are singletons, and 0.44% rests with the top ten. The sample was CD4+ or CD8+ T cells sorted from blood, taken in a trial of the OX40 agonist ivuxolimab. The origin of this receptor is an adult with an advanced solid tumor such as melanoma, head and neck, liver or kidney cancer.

In DNA, the CDR3 is TGTGCCAGCAGTCTCTCAGACAGGGCCGTGGGAAAACTGTTTTTT. Translated: CASSLSDRAVGKLFF. V is TRBV6-5 and J is TRBJ1-4; 7 bases fit TRBD1. The CDR3 has 15 amino acids. Germline loops: CDR1 MNHEY, CDR2 SVGAGI. Trimming took 5 bases from V and 10 from J; bases not matched to a gene: 13.